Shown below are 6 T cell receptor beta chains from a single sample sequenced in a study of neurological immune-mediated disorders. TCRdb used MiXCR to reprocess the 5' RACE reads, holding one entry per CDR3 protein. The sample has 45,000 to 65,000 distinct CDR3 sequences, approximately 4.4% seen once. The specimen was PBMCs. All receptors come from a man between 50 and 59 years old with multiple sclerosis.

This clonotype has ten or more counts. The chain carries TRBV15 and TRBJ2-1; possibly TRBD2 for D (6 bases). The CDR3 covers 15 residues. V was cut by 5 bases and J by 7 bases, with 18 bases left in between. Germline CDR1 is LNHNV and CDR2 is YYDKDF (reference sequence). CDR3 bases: TGTGCCACCAGCGTTCCGGGACTCTCGCCGAATGAGCAGTTCTTC. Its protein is CATSVPGLSPNEQFF.

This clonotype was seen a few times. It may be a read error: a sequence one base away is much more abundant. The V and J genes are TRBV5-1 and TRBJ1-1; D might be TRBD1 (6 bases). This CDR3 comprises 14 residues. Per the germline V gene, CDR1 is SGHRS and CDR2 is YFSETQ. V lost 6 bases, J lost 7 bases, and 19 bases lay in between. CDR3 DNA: TGCGCCAGCAACTCGCACACTAAGGGGGTTGAAGCTTTCTTT. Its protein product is CASNSHTKGVEAFF.

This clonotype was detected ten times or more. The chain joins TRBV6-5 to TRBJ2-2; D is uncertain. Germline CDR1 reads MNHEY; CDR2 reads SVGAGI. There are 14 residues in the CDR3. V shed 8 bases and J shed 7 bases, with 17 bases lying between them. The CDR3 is CASRRPGLSGELFF. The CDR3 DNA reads TGTGCCAGCCGCCGCCCCGGGTTGAGCGGGGAGCTGTTTTTT.

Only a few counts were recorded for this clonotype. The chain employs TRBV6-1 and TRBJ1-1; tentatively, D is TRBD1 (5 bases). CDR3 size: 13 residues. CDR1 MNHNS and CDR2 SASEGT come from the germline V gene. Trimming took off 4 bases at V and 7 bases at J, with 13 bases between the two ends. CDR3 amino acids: CASSVGGYGEAFF. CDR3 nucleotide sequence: TGTGCCAGCAGTGTTGGGGGATATGGTGAAGCTTTCTTT.

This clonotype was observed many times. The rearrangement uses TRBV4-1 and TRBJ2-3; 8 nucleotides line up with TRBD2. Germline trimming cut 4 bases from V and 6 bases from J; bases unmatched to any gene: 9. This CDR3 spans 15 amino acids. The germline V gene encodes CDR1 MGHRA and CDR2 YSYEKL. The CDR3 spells CASSRRLASSDTQYF. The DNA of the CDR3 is TGCGCCAGCAGCCGTAGACTAGCGTCATCTGATACGCAGTATTTT.

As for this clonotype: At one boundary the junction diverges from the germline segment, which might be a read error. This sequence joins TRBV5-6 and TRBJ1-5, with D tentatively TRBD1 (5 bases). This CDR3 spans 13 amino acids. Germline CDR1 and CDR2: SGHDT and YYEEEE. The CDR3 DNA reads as TGTGCCAGCAGCTTCTGGGGCAATCAGCCCCAGAATTTT. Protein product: CASSFWGNQPQNF.